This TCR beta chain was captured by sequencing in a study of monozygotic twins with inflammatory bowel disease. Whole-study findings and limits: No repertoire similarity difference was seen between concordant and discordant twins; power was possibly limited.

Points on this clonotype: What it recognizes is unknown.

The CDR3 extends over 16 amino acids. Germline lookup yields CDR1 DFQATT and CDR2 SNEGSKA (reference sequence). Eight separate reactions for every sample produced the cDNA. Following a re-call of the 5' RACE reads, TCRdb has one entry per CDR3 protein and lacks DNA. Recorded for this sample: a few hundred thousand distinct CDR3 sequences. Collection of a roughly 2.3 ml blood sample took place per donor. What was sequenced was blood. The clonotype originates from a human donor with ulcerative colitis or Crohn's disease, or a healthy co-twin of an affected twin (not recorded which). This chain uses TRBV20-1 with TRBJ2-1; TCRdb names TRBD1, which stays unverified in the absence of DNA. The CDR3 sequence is CSARSNGGFSYNEQFF.